The table lists the clone carrying this TCR beta chain with a count of one. Its antigen is undetermined. This specimen belongs to a study of blood T cells in healthy people across ages. General study points: Naive T cell percentage and TCR beta diversity correlated strongly.

This CDR3 contains 12 residues. CDR1 is SNHLY and CDR2 is FYNNEI in the germline V gene. Trimming left V 3 bases short and J 5 bases short, with 7 bases between. Individuals who donated were healthy Caucasians from Russia aged about 6 to 100. The total RNA that was extracted per sample amounted to at least 5.5 micrograms. For the second PCR, which ran for about 6 to 12 cycles, a sample-barcoded 5' primer and a J-beta primer mix were used. The template-switch adaptor, which had 12 random nucleotides, put a tag on each cDNA molecule. One entry per CDR3 protein, called by TCRdb with MiXCR from the 5' RACE reads. The table records some 1,800,000 distinct CDR3 sequences, 35% to 50% of them present only once.

This TCR came from a human donor in good health. This chain connects TRBV2 to TRBJ2-5; D ambiguous. The sample comprised blood. The CDR3 loop is CASSDIWETQYF. As DNA, the CDR3 is TGTGCCAGCAGTGACATCTGGGAGACCCAGTACTTC.